The 24 T cell receptor beta chains presented below share a single source sample, sequenced in a study of blood T cell repertoires in COVID-19. TCRdb's copy holds only in-frame clones and misses some; the assay was immunoSEQ multiplex PCR. The table includes some 150,000 clones, 85% detected once. Sequencing input: peripheral blood. These receptor sequences come from a woman in her thirties or forties with active or convalescent COVID-19.

The chain employs TRBV30 and TRBJ2-6, with TRBD2 matching over 9 bases. Germline lookup yields CDR1 GTSNPN and CDR2 SVGIG (reference sequence). V dropped 1 base and J dropped 2; count of bases not matched to a gene: 12. CDR3 length equals 19 residues. This CDR3 is CAWSGTRLAGRPGANVLTF. CDR3 coding DNA: TGTGCCTGGAGTGGAACCCGGCTAGCGGGGAGACCTGGGGCCAACGTCCTGACTTTC.

The chain couples TRBV29-1 to TRBJ2-1; D call uncertain. Trimming shortened V by 1 base and J by 13 bases, and 14 bases separated the two germline ends. CDR3 length equals 12 residues. Germline V gene data show CDR1 as SQVTM and CDR2 as ANQGSEA. For the CDR3, the DNA is TGCAGCGTTGAAGCTTTGGCTCTCCCCCAGTTCTTC. Translated: CSVEALALPQFF.

The J gene is TRBJ2-3, the V gene TRBV9; D is perhaps TRBD1 (6 bases). Trimming removed 0 bases from V and 0 bases from J, with 14 bases in between. The CDR3 has 17 amino acids. CDR1 and CDR2 (germline): SGDLS, YYNGEE. CDR3 protein: CASSVGNRVPSTDTQYF. CDR3 sequence (DNA): TGTGCCAGCAGCGTAGGTAACAGGGTCCCTAGCACAGATACGCAGTATTTT.

As for this clone: Germline is not matched at one junction end, which may reflect a read error. V gene TRBV7-7 combines with J gene TRBJ1-4, with D tentatively TRBD1 (5 bases). The germline V gene has CDR1 SSHAT and CDR2 FNYEAQ (reference sequence). The CDR3 is 15 amino acids. CDR3 protein: CASSLVGGSNEKLFF. The CDR3 DNA sequence: TGTGCTAGCAGCTTAGTTGGGGGGTCTAATGAAAAACTGTTTTTT.

This clone was seen only a few times. This sequence joins TRBV30 and TRBJ1-2, with 8 bases matching TRBD1. In germline, CDR1 is GTSNPN, CDR2 SVGIG (reference sequence). Trimming cost V 5 bases and J 5 bases; bases outside gene matches: 7. CDR3 size: 13 residues. The CDR3 here is CAWSSDRGYGYTF. Written as DNA, the CDR3 is TGTGCCTGGTCCTCCGACAGGGGATATGGCTACACCTTC.

This clone appeared a single time. The V call is TRBV10-3, the J call TRBJ2-1; possible D gene TRBD1, 6 bases. Germline CDR1 reads ENHRY; CDR2 reads SYGVKD. There are 11 residues in the CDR3. The V gene lost 10 bases and the J gene lost 5 bases, with 9 bases spanning the gap. In nucleotides, the CDR3 is TGTGCCACCGGACAGAACAATGAGCAGTTCTTC. Translating gives CATGQNNEQFF.

V and J are TRBV4-3 and TRBJ2-7, with 10 bases that match TRBD2. The trim removed 4 bases at V and 7 bases at J, leaving 10 bases unmatched. CDR3 length: 15 residues. Germline lookup yields CDR1 LGHNA and CDR2 YSLEER. The CDR3 bases are TGCGCCAGCAGCCCGACAGGACTAGCGGTCGGGGAGCAGTACTTC. This sequence encodes CASSPTGLAVGEQYF.

This rearrangement joins TRBV29-1 to TRBJ1-1; 7 bases are a match to TRBD1. J lost 0 bases, V lost 3 bases, and 4 bases had no gene match. Looked up from germline, CDR1 is SQVTM and CDR2 is ANQGSEA. This CDR3 has 14 amino acids. This CDR3 is CSVEKGAMNTEAFF. CDR3 bases: TGCAGCGTTGAGAAGGGGGCTATGAACACTGAAGCTTTCTTT.

The rearrangement uses TRBV29-1 and TRBJ2-3; D is perhaps TRBD2 (6 bases). The CDR3 is 14 residues long. Germline CDR1 SQVTM, CDR2 ANQGSEA. The germline V and J ends were trimmed by 4 bases and 3 bases, with 14 bases remaining between them. The CDR3 here is CSVGRAAQTDTQYF. In DNA, the CDR3 is TGCAGCGTTGGGAGGGCGGCACAGACAGATACGCAGTATTTT.

This sequence joins TRBV5-1 and TRBJ1-3; tentative D call: TRBD1 (6 bases). The CDR3 is made up of 14 amino acids. Trimming shortened V by 2 bases and J by 2 bases, and 8 bases separated the two germline ends. From germline, CDR1 is SGHRS and CDR2 YFSETQ. CDR3 region: CASSFDRTGNTIYF. The CDR3 bases are TGCGCCAGCAGCTTTGACAGGACTGGAAACACCATATATTTT.

J is TRBJ1-1 and V is TRBV5-5; D possibly corresponds to TRBD1 (5 bases). This CDR3 is 13 amino acids long. The germline V gene has CDR1 SGHKS and CDR2 YYEKEE (reference sequence). The ends were cut back, 0 bases at V and 3 bases at J, with 6 bases in the middle. CDR3 sequence reads: CASSLVGDTEAFF. CDR3 bases: TGTGCCAGCAGCTTGGTAGGGGACACTGAAGCTTTCTTT. Full variable domain (missing parts from reference TRBV5-5 and TRBJ1-1): DAGVTQSPTHLIKTRGQQVTLRCSPISGHKSVSWYQQVLGQGPQFIFQYYEKEERGRGNFPDRFSARQFPNYSSELNVNALLLGDSALYLCASSLVGDTEAFFGQGTRLTVV.

A single count supports this clone. The V call is TRBV2, the J call TRBJ1-5; D is possibly TRBD1 (6 bases). Germline V gene sequence: CDR1 SNHLY, CDR2 FYNNEI. The V end was cut by 6 bases, the J end by 9 bases, with 12 bases between. The CDR3 consists of 12 residues. In DNA form, the CDR3 reads TGTGCCAGCAGCGACAGGTTATCGCCCCAGCATTTT. Protein: CASSDRLSPQHF.

This chain links TRBV19 with TRBJ2-1; a weak D match, TRBD1 (5 bases). V was cut by 6 bases and J by 5 bases, with 11 bases left in between. The CDR3 is 13 residues long. Germline CDR1 is LNHDA and CDR2 is SQIVND (reference sequence). CDR3 sequence (DNA): TGTGCCAGTAGGGCAGGGCGACACAATGAGCAGTTCTTC. Translating gives CASRAGRHNEQFF. The whole variable domain, remainder taken from reference TRBV19 and TRBJ2-1, is DGGITQSPKYLFRKEGQNVTLSCEQNLNHDAMYWYRQDPGQGLRLIYYSQIVNDFQKGDIAEGYSVSREKKESFPLTVTSAQKNPTAFYLCASRAGRHNEQFFGPGTRLTVL.

This chain connects TRBV30 to TRBJ1-1, with D maybe TRBD1 (5 bases). CDR3 length: 13 amino acids. V was clipped by 4 bases and J by 1 base, with 10 bases between them. Germline V gives CDR1 GTSNPN, CDR2 SVGIG (reference sequence). The CDR3 region is CAWKRGQNTEAFF. DNA of the CDR3: TGTGCCTGGAAGCGAGGACAGAACACTGAAGCTTTCTTT.

This chain uses TRBV19 with TRBJ1-5, with 9 bases matching TRBD1. The CDR3 is made up of 14 amino acids. The germline CDR1 and CDR2 sequences are LNHDA and SQIVND (reference sequence). The junction had 2 bases not matched to a gene; V was cut back by 3 bases and J by 5 bases. The CDR3 DNA sequence: TGTGCCAGTAGTATTTGGACAGGGGATCAGCCCCAGCATTTT. This encodes CASSIWTGDQPQHF.

The rearrangement links TRBV6-5 to TRBJ1-1, with D possibly TRBD1 on 5 matching bases. CDR3 length: 15 residues. The V and J ends lost 3 bases and 0 bases respectively, with 11 bases between them. In germline, CDR1 is MNHEY, CDR2 SVGAGI. CDR3 sequence (DNA): TGTGCCAGCAGTTATTCCAGGGATATGAACACTGAAGCTTTCTTT. It codes for CASSYSRDMNTEAFF.

The chain carries TRBV18 and TRBJ2-1; tentatively, D is TRBD2 (6 bases). Between the trimmed V and J ends, which lost 6 bases and 8 bases, there was a span of 14 bases. The CDR3 sequence is 13 residues long. Germline V CDR1 and CDR2: KGHSH, LQKENI. The CDR3 nucleotides read TGTGCCAGCTCCAAGACTAGTCTAGATGAGCAGTTCTTC. Translated: CASSKTSLDEQFF.

V and J are TRBV10-2 and TRBJ2-7; D call uncertain. Germline V gives CDR1 WSHSY, CDR2 SAAADI. V was pared by 6 bases and J by 4 bases, with 16 bases between. This CDR3 contains 14 residues. This CDR3 is CASRAFGQSYEQYF. CDR3 in DNA: TGCGCCAGCAGGGCATTTGGCCAGTCTTACGAGCAGTACTTC.

V and J are TRBV3-1 (or the pseudogene TRBV3-2) and TRBJ2-1; 9 bases are a match to TRBD1. J gave up 0 bases and V 3 bases, and 0 bases lay outside the gene matches. CDR1 is LGHDT and CDR2 is YNNKEL in the germline V gene (reference sequence). CDR3 length: 15 amino acids. The CDR3 here is CASSQTGGSYNEQFF. The CDR3 DNA reads as TGTGCCAGCAGCCAGACAGGGGGCTCCTACAATGAGCAGTTCTTC.

V and J are TRBV12-2 and TRBJ2-1; the DNA was not used to check the table's D call, TRBD2. TRBV12-2 is tagged as a pseudogene. This CDR3 has 16 residues. CDR3 region: CASRLTTLADWREQFF. In nucleotides, the CDR3 is TGTGCAAGTCGCTTAACTACTTTAGCGGACTGGCGGGAGCAGTTCTTC.

To note about this clone: The identical CDR3 is also encoded by other nucleotide sequences in the sample. This rearrangement joins TRBV5-1 to TRBJ1-1; 7 bases agree with TRBD1. Trimming took 3 bases from V and 1 from J; bases not matched to a gene: 3. CDR3 length: 14 amino acids. Germline V gene data show CDR1 as SGHRS and CDR2 as YFSETQ. The DNA for the CDR3 is TGCGCCAGCAGCTCCGGGACAGCGAACACTGAAGCTTTCTTT. It translates to CASSSGTANTEAFF.

The chain carries TRBV27 and TRBJ1-1; possible D gene TRBD1, 5 bases. V shed 2 bases and J shed 1 base, with 8 bases lying between them. The CDR3 is 14 residues long. Germline V lookup: CDR1 MNHEY, CDR2 SMNVEV (reference sequence). CDR3 coding DNA: TGTGCCAGCAGTTTAGGGGCGGCGAACACTGAAGCTTTCTTT. This translates into CASSLGAANTEAFF.

The chain uses TRBV5-1 and TRBJ2-7, with 7 nucleotides matching TRBD2. The CDR3 has 16 residues. After removal of 0 bases from V and 0 bases from J, the junction contained 6 bases not matched to a gene. Germline V gene data show CDR1 as SGHRS and CDR2 as YFSETQ. The CDR3: CASSLAGTIFSYEQYF. In DNA form, the CDR3 reads TGCGCCAGCAGCTTGGCAGGGACTATCTTCTCCTACGAGCAGTACTTC.

In its sample, this clone was seen once. The chain carries TRBV25-1 and TRBJ2-7, with D possibly TRBD1 on 6 matching bases. From germline, CDR1 is MGHDK and CDR2 SYGVNS. Trimming removed 10 bases from V and 2 bases from J, with 15 bases in between. CDR3 length: 13 residues. CDR3 region: CATLQGWPYEQYF. CDR3 in DNA: TGTGCCACCCTACAGGGTTGGCCCTACGAGCAGTACTTC.